Listed below are T cell receptor beta chains from one sample, sequenced in a study of CD8+ T cells in alopecia areata. Data came from immunoSEQ multiplex PCR; TCRdb stores just in-frame clones and leaves some out. The sample includes around 160,000 clones, over 70% seen only once; the top ten take approximately 16%. Sequences were derived from CD8+ T cells sorted from blood, sampled at week 0. The receptor set was obtained from a human donor with alopecia areata. Each CDR3 is given without its conserved first and last residue. Each record gives: CDR3 length, J gene, V gene, CDR3 protein.

cdr3_length: 12
j_call: TRBJ2-7
v_call: TRBV5-4
cdr3_aa: ASSLGDARHEQY

cdr3_length: 12
j_call: TRBJ2-7
v_call: TRBV5-1
cdr3_aa: ASSFAGVDYEQY

cdr3_length: 13
j_call: TRBJ2-7
v_call: TRBV27
cdr3_aa: ASSPDREWSYEQY

cdr3_length: 13
j_call: TRBJ2-1
v_call: TRBV5-1
cdr3_aa: ASSPGLATHNEQF

cdr3_length: 14
j_call: TRBJ2-4
v_call: TRBV5-1
cdr3_aa: ASSWRGQGPKNIQY

cdr3_length: 14
j_call: TRBJ1-4
v_call: TRBV21-1
cdr3_aa: ASSNRGTASNEKLF

cdr3_length: 10
j_call: TRBJ2-7
v_call: TRBV6-1
cdr3_aa: ATHNSGLEQY

cdr3_length: 13
j_call: TRBJ1-1
v_call: TRBV5-1
cdr3_aa: ASRPMGDMNTEAF

cdr3_length: 14
j_call: TRBJ2-1
v_call: TRBV7-9
cdr3_aa: ASSLEGQGGGDEQF

cdr3_length: 11
j_call: TRBJ2-7
v_call: TRBV29-1
cdr3_aa: SVREPGSYEQY

cdr3_length: 11
j_call: TRBJ1-1
v_call: TRBV7-9
cdr3_aa: ASSAEGIAEAF

cdr3_length: 9
j_call: TRBJ1-1
v_call: TRBV2
cdr3_aa: ASSDRPEAF

cdr3_length: 14
j_call: TRBJ2-1
v_call: TRBV7-7
cdr3_aa: ASSKLAGGRQDEQF

cdr3_length: 13
j_call: TRBJ2-1
v_call: TRBV4-1
cdr3_aa: ASSHHLDGNNEQF

cdr3_length: 13
j_call: TRBJ2-2
v_call: TRBV5-1
cdr3_aa: ASSEGTVNTGELF

cdr3_length: 12
j_call: TRBJ1-1
v_call: TRBV7-9
cdr3_aa: ASSSTGKGPEAF

cdr3_length: 11
j_call: TRBJ2-3
v_call: TRBV7-2
cdr3_aa: ASSLLSTDTQY

cdr3_length: 13
j_call: TRBJ2-1
v_call: TRBV7-2
cdr3_aa: ASSLGQGTHNEQF

cdr3_length: 11
j_call: TRBJ1-6
v_call: TRBV28
cdr3_aa: ASQGPENSPLH

cdr3_length: 12
j_call: TRBJ1-1
v_call: TRBV7-9
cdr3_aa: ASRRRDRGTEAF

cdr3_length: 11
j_call: TRBJ1-1
v_call: TRBV6-5
cdr3_aa: ASKGQGNTEAF

cdr3_length: 12
j_call: TRBJ1-4
v_call: TRBV5-1
cdr3_aa: ASSFRGANEKLF

cdr3_length: 13
j_call: TRBJ2-7
v_call: TRBV6-6
cdr3_aa: ASTEFPGQGFEQY

cdr3_length: 10
j_call: TRBJ1-1
v_call: TRBV5-4
cdr3_aa: ASSFQNTEAF

cdr3_length: 14
j_call: TRBJ2-5
v_call: TRBV9
cdr3_aa: ASSVEGGDPSETQY

cdr3_length: 14
j_call: TRBJ2-2
v_call: TRBV19
cdr3_aa: ASSIRGASNTGELF

cdr3_length: 13
j_call: TRBJ2-7
v_call: TRBV29-1
cdr3_aa: SVGGLAGGLYEQY

cdr3_length: 13
j_call: TRBJ1-6
v_call: TRBV9
cdr3_aa: ASSAPQGADSPLH

cdr3_length: 11
j_call: TRBJ2-1
v_call: TRBV7-8
cdr3_aa: ASSPDWFNEQF

cdr3_length: 10
j_call: TRBJ2-7
v_call: TRBV7-9
cdr3_aa: ASSPSPYEQY

cdr3_length: 11
j_call: NA
v_call: TRBV30
cdr3_aa: AWSVDTYYEQY

cdr3_length: 17
j_call: TRBJ1-2
v_call: TRBV27
cdr3_aa: ASRPLLRDREGSSYGYT

cdr3_length: 11
j_call: NA
v_call: TRBV29-1
cdr3_aa: SVGGTGIYEQY

cdr3_length: 13
j_call: TRBJ1-3
v_call: TRBV7-9
cdr3_aa: HSAPPGRPRNTIY

cdr3_length: 15
j_call: TRBJ1-4
v_call: TRBV11-2
cdr3_aa: ASSLGMKGITNEKLF

cdr3_length: 11
j_call: TRBJ1-1
v_call: TRBV19
cdr3_aa: ASSMSEGVEAF

cdr3_length: 14
j_call: TRBJ2-1
v_call: TRBV29-1
cdr3_aa: SVTGTSGGASNEQF

cdr3_length: 13
j_call: TRBJ2-7
v_call: TRBV7-8
cdr3_aa: ASSFKDRATYEQY

cdr3_length: 11
j_call: TRBJ1-3
v_call: TRBV27
cdr3_aa: ASSLRSGNTIY

cdr3_length: 13
j_call: NA
v_call: TRBV7-9
cdr3_aa: ASSASPSVPYEQY

cdr3_length: 10
j_call: TRBJ2-7
v_call: TRBV5-6
cdr3_aa: ASSPGTDEQY

cdr3_length: 12
j_call: TRBJ2-5
v_call: TRBV27
cdr3_aa: ASSDGQGSGTQY

cdr3_length: 12
j_call: TRBJ1-1
v_call: TRBV7-9
cdr3_aa: ASSYGQGNTEAF

cdr3_length: 12
j_call: TRBJ2-3
v_call: TRBV4-1
cdr3_aa: ASSPAGFTDTQY

cdr3_length: 14
j_call: TRBJ2-3
v_call: TRBV11-2
cdr3_aa: ASSLTLGTSTDTQY

cdr3_length: 11
j_call: TRBJ2-7
v_call: TRBV29-1
cdr3_aa: SVQDPTRYEQY

cdr3_length: 11
j_call: TRBJ2-7
v_call: TRBV7-9
cdr3_aa: ASSLGLAYEQY

cdr3_length: 13
j_call: TRBJ2-5
v_call: TRBV7-9
cdr3_aa: ASSLKVTTEETQY

cdr3_length: 12
j_call: TRBJ2-1
v_call: TRBV4-1
cdr3_aa: ASSHPGLANEQF

cdr3_length: 14
j_call: TRBJ2-3
v_call: TRBV5-6
cdr3_aa: ASSTLVLGPTDTQY

cdr3_length: 11
j_call: TRBJ1-6
v_call: TRBV7-6
cdr3_aa: ASSLGVDSPLH